This T cell receptor (beta chain) was sequenced in a study of molecular identifiers for immune sequencing clone quantification. The CDR3 loop spans 16 amino acids. CDR1 and CDR2 (germline): LGHNA, YSLEER. As for this clonotype: A clone one base away is much larger, so this may be a read error.

TCRdb processed the PCR reads anew with MiXCR; each CDR3 protein has one entry. The sample yields about half a million distinct CDR3 sequences, roughly a fifth seen once. Material for sequencing was naive CD8+ T cells from blood, with Jurkat cell RNA spiked in. This sample's subset: FACS-sorted CD8+CD4-CCR7+CD45RA+ naive T cells. The clonotype comes from a human donor in good health. Some libraries in this study had Jurkat cell RNA spiked in. The rearrangement joins TRBV4-3 to TRBJ2-1; 7 bases fit TRBD1. This CDR3 reads CASNQDGTEIYNEQFF. The CDR3 DNA reads as TGCGCCAGCAACCAAGATGGGACAGAGATCTACAATGAGCAGTTCTTC.